One sample yielded the 4 T cell receptor beta chains listed below, sequenced in a study of regulatory T cells in long-lasting Graves disease. To make TCR beta libraries, researchers used iRepertoire HTBI primers and Arm-PCR of CDR3 regions. TCRdb reanalysed the multiplex PCR reads using MiXCR and keeps one entry per CDR3 protein. The table shows roughly 360,000 distinct CDR3 sequences, with about 11% occurring only once. The time point here: newly diagnosed GD, antithyroid drugs for less than 3 months. Extracted RNA from PBMCs served as the source of the TCR library. These data also featured in a second study, about T cells in Graves' hyperthyroidism and ophthalmopathy.

The sequencing used peripheral blood mononuclear cells (PBMCs), collected at new diagnosis, from a patient treated with antithyroid drugs. The source of these receptors is a woman under 30 with Graves disease.

The chain uses TRBV5-4 and TRBJ2-1, with unresolved D. The closer fit of TRBJ2-7 to the DNA end suggests the J call may be wrong. CDR3 length: 15 residues. CDR1 SGHNT and CDR2 YYREEE come from the germline V gene (reference sequence). CDR3 bases: TGTGCCAGCAGGATGTTGCAGAGCTCCTACAATGAGCAGTACTTC. This translates into CASRMLQSSYNEQYF.

This clonotype was seen repeatedly, ten times or more. The gene calls are TRBV28 and TRBJ1-3, with 7 bases lining up with TRBD1. Germline CDR1 MDHEN, CDR2 SYDVKM. The V gene end was trimmed by 11 bases and the J gene end by 0 bases; junction bases not matched to a gene: 10. CDR3 size: 15 residues. CDR3 amino acids: CAARRDSNSGNTIYF. The DNA for the CDR3 is TGTGCCGCCCGACGGGACAGTAACTCTGGAAACACCATATATTTT.

The chain links TRBV19 to TRBJ2-2; D unresolved. The CDR3 is made up of 16 amino acids. V lost 3 bases to trimming and J lost 0 bases, with 11 bases between them. Germline-derived CDR1 and CDR2 are LNHDA and SQIVND (reference sequence). CDR3 residues: CASSISSIPNTGELFF. Written as DNA, the CDR3 is TGTGCCAGTAGTATTTCAAGCATTCCGAACACCGGGGAGCTGTTTTTT.

This clonotype has ten or more counts. The CDR3 reads CASSSWNIMNTEAFF. The CDR3 DNA is TGTGCCAGCAGTTCCTGGAATATTATGAACACTGAAGCTTTCTTT. This rearrangement joins TRBV27 to TRBJ1-1; D call uncertain. The length of the CDR3 is 15 residues. CDR1 is MNHEY and CDR2 is SMNVEV in the germline V gene (reference sequence). V lost 4 bases and J lost 0, with 12 bases in between.